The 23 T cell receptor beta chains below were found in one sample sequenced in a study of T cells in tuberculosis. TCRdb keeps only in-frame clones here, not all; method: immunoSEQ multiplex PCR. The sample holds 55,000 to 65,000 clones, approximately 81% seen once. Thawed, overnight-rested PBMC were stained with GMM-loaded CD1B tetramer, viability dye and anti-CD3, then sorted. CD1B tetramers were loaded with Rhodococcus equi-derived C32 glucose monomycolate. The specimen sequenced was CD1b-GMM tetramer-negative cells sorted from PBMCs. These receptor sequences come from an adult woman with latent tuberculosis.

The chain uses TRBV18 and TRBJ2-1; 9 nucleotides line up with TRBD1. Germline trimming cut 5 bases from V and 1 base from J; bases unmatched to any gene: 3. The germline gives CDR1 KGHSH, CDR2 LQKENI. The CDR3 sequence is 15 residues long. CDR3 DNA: TGTGCCAGCTCATCCGGGACAGGGTCCTACAATGAGCAGTTCTTC. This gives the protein CASSSGTGSYNEQFF.

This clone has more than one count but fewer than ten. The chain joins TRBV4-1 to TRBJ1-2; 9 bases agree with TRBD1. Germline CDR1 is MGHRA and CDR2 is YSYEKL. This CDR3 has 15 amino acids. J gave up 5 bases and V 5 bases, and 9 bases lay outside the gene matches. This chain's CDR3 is CASSSTGGVGYGYTF. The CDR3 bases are TGCGCCAGCAGCTCGACAGGGGGGGTAGGGTATGGCTACACCTTC.

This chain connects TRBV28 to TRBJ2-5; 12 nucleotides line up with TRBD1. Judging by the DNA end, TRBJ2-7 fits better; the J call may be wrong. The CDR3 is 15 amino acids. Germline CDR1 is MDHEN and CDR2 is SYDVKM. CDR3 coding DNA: TGTGCCAGCACCTCCGGGGGGACAGGGGGCTCCGAGCAGTACTTC. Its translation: CASTSGGTGGSEQYF.

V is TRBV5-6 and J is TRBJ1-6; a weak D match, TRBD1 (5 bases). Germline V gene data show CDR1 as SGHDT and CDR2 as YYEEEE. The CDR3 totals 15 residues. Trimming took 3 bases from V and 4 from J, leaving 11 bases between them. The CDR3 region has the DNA TGTGCCAGCAGCTGGGGACTTAAGTATAATTCACCCCTCCACTTT. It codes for CASSWGLKYNSPLHF.

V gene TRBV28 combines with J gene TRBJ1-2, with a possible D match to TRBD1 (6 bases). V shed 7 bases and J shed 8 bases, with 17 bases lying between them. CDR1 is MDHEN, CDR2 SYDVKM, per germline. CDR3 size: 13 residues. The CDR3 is CASTRQAFQGYTF. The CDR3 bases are TGTGCCAGCACACGACAGGCGTTCCAGGGCTACACCTTC.

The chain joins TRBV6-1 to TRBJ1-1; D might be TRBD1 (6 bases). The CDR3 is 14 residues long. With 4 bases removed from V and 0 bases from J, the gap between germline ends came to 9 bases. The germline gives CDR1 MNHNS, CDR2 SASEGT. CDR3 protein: CASSAGQMNTEAFF. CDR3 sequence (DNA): TGTGCCAGCAGTGCCGGACAGATGAACACTGAAGCTTTCTTT.

CDR3 region: CASSPATGNNEQYF. The CDR3 DNA reads as TGTGCCAGCAGCCCTGCGACAGGGAACAACGAGCAGTACTTC. The gene calls are TRBV9 and TRBJ2-7; 7 bases agree with TRBD1. Germline loops: CDR1 SGDLS, CDR2 YYNGEE. The CDR3 totals 14 residues. The junction had 9 bases not matched to a gene; V was cut back by 4 bases and J by 5 bases.

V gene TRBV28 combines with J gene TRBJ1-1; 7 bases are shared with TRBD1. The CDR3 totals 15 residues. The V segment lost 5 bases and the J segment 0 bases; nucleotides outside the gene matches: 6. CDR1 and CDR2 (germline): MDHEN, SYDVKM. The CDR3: CASSARQGMNTEAFF. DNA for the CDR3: TGTGCCAGCAGTGCCAGACAGGGCATGAACACTGAAGCTTTCTTT.

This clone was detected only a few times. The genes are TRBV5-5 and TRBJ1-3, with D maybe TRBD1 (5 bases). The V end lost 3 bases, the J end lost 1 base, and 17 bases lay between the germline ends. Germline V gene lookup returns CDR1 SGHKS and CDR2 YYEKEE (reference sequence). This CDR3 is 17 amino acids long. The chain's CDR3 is CASSWGEGLLSGNTIYF. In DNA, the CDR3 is TGTGCCAGCAGCTGGGGGGAAGGGCTCCTTTCTGGAAACACCATATATTTT.

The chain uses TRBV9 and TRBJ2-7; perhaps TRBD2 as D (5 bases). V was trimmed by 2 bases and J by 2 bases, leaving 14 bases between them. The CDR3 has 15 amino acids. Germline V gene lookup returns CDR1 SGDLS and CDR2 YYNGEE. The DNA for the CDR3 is TGTGCCAGCAGCGTCGGGATAGCGTCGACCTACGAGCAGTACTTC. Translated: CASSVGIASTYEQYF.

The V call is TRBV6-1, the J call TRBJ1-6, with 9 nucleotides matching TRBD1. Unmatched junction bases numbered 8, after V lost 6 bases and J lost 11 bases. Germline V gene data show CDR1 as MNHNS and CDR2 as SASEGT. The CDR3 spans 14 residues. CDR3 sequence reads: CASSRDRDRTPLHF. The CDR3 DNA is TGTGCCAGCAGCCGGGACAGGGATAGGACACCCCTCCACTTT.

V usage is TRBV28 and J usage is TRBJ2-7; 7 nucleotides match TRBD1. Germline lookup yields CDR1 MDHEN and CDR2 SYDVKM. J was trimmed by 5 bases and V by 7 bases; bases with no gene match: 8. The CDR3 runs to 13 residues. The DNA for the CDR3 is TGTGCCAGCAATACCGACAGGGAAAACGAGCAGTACTTC. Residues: CASNTDRENEQYF.

The CDR3 protein is CASSDPRQGMKGSPLHF. CDR3 sequence (DNA): TGTGCCAGCAGTGATCCCCGACAGGGAATGAAGGGTTCACCCCTCCACTTT. This chain joins TRBV6-4 and TRBJ1-6; TRBD1 matches at 7 bases. The CDR3 consists of 17 residues. Trimming removed 3 bases from V and 9 bases from J; junction bases left unmatched: 14. Germline V gene sequence: CDR1 MRHNA, CDR2 SNTAGT.

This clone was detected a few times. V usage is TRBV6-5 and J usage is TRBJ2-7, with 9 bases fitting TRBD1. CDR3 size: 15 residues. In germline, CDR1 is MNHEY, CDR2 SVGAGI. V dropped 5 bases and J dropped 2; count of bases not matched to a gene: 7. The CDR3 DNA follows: TGTGCCAGCAGTACCGGGGGACAGGGCACCTACGAGCAGTACTTC. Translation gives CASSTGGQGTYEQYF.

CDR3 in amino acids: CGLMSGTDPYEQYF. The CDR3 DNA reads as TGCGGGCTAATGTCCGGGACAGACCCCTACGAGCAGTACTTC. The V gene is TRBV10-1, the J gene TRBJ2-7, with 7 bases lining up with TRBD1. CDR1 WNHNN and CDR2 SYGVQD come from the germline V gene (reference sequence). The CDR3 runs to 14 residues.

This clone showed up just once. The CDR3 DNA sequence: TGTGCCAGCAGTTACTCCGTCGTAACGGGAGGAGAGACCCAGTACTTC. Amino acid sequence: CASSYSVVTGGETQYF. The chain joins TRBV6-6 to TRBJ2-5; 7 bases are shared with TRBD2. The CDR3 length is 16 residues. Germline V gene lookup returns CDR1 MNHNY and CDR2 SVGAGI (reference sequence). V shed 0 bases, J shed 4 bases, and the junction held 8 bases outside the gene matches.

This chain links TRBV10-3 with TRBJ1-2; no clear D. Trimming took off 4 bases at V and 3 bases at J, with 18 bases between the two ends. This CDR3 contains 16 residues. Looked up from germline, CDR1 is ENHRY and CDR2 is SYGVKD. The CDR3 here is CAISGGRRLVDYGYTF. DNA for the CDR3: TGTGCCATCAGTGGCGGGAGGAGGCTCGTCGACTATGGCTACACCTTC.

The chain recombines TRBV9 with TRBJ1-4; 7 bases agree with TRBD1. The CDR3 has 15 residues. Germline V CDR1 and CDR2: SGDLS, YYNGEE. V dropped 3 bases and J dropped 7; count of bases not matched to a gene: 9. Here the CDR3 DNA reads TGTGCCAGCAGCGGAGTTGCAGGGGGAGGTGAAAAACTGTTTTTT. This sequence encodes CASSGVAGGGEKLFF.

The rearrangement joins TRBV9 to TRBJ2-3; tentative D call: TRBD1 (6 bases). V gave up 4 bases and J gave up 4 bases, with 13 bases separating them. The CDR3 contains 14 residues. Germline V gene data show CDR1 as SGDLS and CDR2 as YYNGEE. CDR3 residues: CASSLVKGADTQYF. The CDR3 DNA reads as TGTGCCAGCAGCCTCGTGAAGGGGGCAGATACGCAGTATTTT. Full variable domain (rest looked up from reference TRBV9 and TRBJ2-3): DSGVTQTPKHLITATGQRVTLRCSPRSGDLSVYWYQQSLDQGLQFLIQYYNGEERAKGNILERFSAQQFPDLHSELNLSSLELGDSALYFCASSLVKGADTQYFGPGTRLTVL.

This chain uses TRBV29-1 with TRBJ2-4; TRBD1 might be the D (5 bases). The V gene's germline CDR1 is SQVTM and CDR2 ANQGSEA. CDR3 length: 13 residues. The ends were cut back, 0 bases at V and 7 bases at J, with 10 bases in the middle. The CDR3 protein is CSVEDQGTNIQYF. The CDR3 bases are TGCAGCGTTGAAGATCAGGGAACGAACATTCAGTACTTC.

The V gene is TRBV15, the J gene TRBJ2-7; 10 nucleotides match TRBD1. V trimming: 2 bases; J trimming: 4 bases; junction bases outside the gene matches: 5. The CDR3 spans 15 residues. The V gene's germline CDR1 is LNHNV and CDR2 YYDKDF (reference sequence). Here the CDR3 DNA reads TGTGCCACCAGCAGACTGGGACAGGGGATTTACGAGCAGTACTTC. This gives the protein CATSRLGQGIYEQYF.

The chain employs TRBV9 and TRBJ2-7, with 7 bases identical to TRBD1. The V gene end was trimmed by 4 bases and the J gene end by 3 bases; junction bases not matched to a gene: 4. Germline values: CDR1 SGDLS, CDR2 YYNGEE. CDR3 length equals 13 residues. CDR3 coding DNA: TGTGCCAGCAGCTCCGGACAGGACTACGAGCAGTACTTC. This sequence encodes CASSSGQDYEQYF.

CDR3 bases: TGTGCCAGCAGTGGCGGATGGGATGGCTACACCTTC. Amino acid sequence: CASSGGWDGYTF. The chain has TRBV6-5 and TRBJ1-2, with D unresolved. Trimming stripped 5 bases from V and 6 bases from J, with 10 bases between. The CDR3 is made up of 12 amino acids. From germline, CDR1 is MNHEY and CDR2 SVGAGI.